The present TCR beta chain was sequenced within a study of OX40 agonist ivuxolimab in advanced cancers. A word on this clone: What it binds is unknown.

Sampling of blood occurred at baseline, cycle 4 day 1, and cycle 7 day 1. Findings and caveats of the study: There was clonal expansion of CD4+ and CD8+ blood T cells by week 6 at 0.1 to 3.0 mg/kg.

Profiling relied on immunoSEQ multiplex PCR, and the TCRdb table lists in-frame clones only, not all of them. The sample records 70,000 to 80,000 clones, 89% being singletons. This TCR came from an adult with an advanced solid tumor such as melanoma, head and neck, liver or kidney cancer. The sequencing here drew on CD4+ or CD8+ T cells sorted from blood, taken in a trial of the OX40 agonist ivuxolimab.

DNA of the CDR3: TGTGCCAGTACCTCCTCTTCGGGCCATTACAATGAGCAGTTCTTC. This codes for CASTSSSGHYNEQFF. V gene TRBV19 combines with J gene TRBJ2-1; D gene unclear. The germline V gene has CDR1 LNHDA and CDR2 SQIVND (reference sequence). The germline V and J ends were trimmed by 7 bases and 4 bases, with 17 bases remaining between them. This CDR3 contains 15 residues.